This T cell receptor beta chain was recovered during a study of T cell changes during pregnancy in multiple sclerosis. Libraries were prepared by immunoSEQ multiplex PCR; TCRdb keeps only in-frame clonotypes and omits some of them. The table lists approximately 130,000 clones, 95% to 98% of them singletons. Germline V gene sequence: CDR1 MNHEY, CDR2 SVGAGI. The length of the CDR3 is 15 residues. V lost 5 bases and J 7 bases, leaving 18 bases between the germline ends. This clonotype originated in a female donor with multiple sclerosis, enrolled in a pregnancy study. The J gene is TRBJ1-5, the V gene TRBV6-5; a weak D match, TRBD1 (6 bases). The sample was peripheral blood, taken after pregnancy. The CDR3 reads CASSLTGGQQQPQHF. For the CDR3, the DNA is TGTGCCAGCAGTCTTACCGGGGGGCAGCAACAGCCCCAGCATTTT.